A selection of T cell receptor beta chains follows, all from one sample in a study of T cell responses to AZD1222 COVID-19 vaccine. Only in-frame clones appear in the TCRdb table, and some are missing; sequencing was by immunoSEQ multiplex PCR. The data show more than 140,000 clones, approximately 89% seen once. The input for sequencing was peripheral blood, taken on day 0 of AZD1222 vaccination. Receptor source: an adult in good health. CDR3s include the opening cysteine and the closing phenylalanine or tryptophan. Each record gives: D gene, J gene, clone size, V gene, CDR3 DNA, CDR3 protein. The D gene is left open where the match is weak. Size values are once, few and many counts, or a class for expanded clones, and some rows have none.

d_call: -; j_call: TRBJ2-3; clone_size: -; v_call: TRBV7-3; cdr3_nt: TGTGCCAGCAGCCCCCGGAGCCCAAACACAGATACGCAGTATTTT; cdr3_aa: CASSPRSPNTDTQYF
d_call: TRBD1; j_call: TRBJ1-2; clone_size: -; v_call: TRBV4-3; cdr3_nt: TGCGCCAGCAGCGTCCGACAGGGTATAGGCTACACCTTC; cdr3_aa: CASSVRQGIGYTF
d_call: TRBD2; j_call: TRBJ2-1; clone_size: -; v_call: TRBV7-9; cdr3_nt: TGTGCCAGCAGCCAGCGGGAGGTCTATGAGCAGTTCTTC; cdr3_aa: CASSQREVYEQFF
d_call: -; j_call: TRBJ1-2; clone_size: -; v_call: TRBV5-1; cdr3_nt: TGCGCCAGCAGCCCGGAAACCCCAGGGTCGCGAATTAACTATGGCTACACCTTC; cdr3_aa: CASSPETPGSRINYGYTF
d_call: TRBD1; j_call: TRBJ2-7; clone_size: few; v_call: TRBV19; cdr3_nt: TGTGCCAGTAGTATTAACAGGGGACCTAGCTCCTACGAGCAGTACTTC; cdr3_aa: CASSINRGPSSYEQYF
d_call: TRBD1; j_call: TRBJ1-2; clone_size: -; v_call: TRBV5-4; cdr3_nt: TGTGCCAGCAGCTTGGGACCGACAGGGGACTATGGCTACACCTTC; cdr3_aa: CASSLGPTGDYGYTF
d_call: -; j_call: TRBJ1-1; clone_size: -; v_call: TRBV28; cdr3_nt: TGTGCCAGCAGTTTTGGCACTGAAGCTTTCTTT; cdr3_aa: CASSFGTEAFF
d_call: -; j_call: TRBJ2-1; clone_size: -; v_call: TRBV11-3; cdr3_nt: TGTGCCAGCAGCTCGGGACAAGGTCCATACAATGAGCAGTTCTTC; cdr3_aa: CASSSGQGPYNEQFF
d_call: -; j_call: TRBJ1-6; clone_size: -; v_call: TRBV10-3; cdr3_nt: TGTGCCATCAGTGAGTCGAAGGGAGGGGCCGGCGAGGTCCTCCACTTT; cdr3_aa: CAISESKGGAGEVLHF
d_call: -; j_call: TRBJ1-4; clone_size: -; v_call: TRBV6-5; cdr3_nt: TGTGCCAGCAGTTACCTGGGGTTGCGGGCTAATGAAAAACTGTTTTTT; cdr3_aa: CASSYLGLRANEKLFF
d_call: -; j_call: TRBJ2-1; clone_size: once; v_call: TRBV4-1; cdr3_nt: TGCGCCAGCAGCCAAGAGGTGGCTATCTACAATGAGCAGTTCTTC; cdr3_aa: CASSQEVAIYNEQFF
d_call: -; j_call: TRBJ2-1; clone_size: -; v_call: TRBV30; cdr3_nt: TGTGCCTGGAGTATCTCCTACAATGAGCAGTTCTTC; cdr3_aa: CAWSISYNEQFF
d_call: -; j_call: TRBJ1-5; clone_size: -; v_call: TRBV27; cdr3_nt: TGTGCCAGCAGGGCCGGGCCCTCCAATCAGCCCCAGCATTTT; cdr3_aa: CASRAGPSNQPQHF
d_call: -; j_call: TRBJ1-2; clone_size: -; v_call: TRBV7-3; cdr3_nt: TGTGCCAGCAGCTTAACGGGGCCCCTGGGTGGCTACACCTTC; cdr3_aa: CASSLTGPLGGYTF
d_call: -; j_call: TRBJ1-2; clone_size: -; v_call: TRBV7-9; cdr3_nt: TGTGCCAGCAGCCTTCCGGAAAGCTACACCTTC; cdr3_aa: CASSLPESYTF
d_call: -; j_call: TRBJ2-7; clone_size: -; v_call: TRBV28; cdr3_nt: TGTGCCAGCAGCCCTCCGAGGTGGGAGCAGTACTTC; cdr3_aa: CASSPPRWEQYF
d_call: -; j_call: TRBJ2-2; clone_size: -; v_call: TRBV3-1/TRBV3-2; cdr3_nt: TGTGCCAGCAGCCATCGCGGGCCGAGAACCGGGGAGCTGTTTTTT; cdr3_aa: CASSHRGPRTGELFF
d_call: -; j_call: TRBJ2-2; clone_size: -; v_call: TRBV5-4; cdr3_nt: TGTGCCAGCAGCTTCGGGAGACGGAACACCGGGGAGCTGTTTTTT; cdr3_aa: CASSFGRRNTGELFF
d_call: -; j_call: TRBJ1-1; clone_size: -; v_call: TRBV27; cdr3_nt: TGTGCCAGCAGTTTCGCACAGATGAACACTGAAGCTTTCTTT; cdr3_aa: CASSFAQMNTEAFF
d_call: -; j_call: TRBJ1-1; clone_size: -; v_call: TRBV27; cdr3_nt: TGTGCCAGCCCCCGGACGTCTGGGAACACTGAAGCTTTCTTT; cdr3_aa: CASPRTSGNTEAFF
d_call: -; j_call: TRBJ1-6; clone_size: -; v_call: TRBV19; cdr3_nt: TGTGCCAGTAGTATAGGGATTAATTCACCCCTCCACTTT; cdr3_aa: CASSIGINSPLHF
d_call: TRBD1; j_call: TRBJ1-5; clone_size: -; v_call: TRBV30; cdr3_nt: TGTGCCTGGAGGGCAGGGGGAGGCCAGCCCCAGCATTTT; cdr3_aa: CAWRAGGGQPQHF
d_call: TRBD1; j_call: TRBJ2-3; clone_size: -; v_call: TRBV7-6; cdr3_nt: TGTGCCAGCAGCTCGGGACAGGGGAGGATCTCTAGCACAGATACGCAGTATTTT; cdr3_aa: CASSSGQGRISSTDTQYF